The 24 T cell receptor beta chains below were found in one sample sequenced in a study of blood T cell repertoires in COVID-19. The protocol was immunoSEQ multiplex PCR, while the TCRdb copy is restricted to in-frame clones and leaves out a portion. The data show about 160,000 clones, around 90% seen once. Sequenced input: peripheral blood. The source is a man in his late teens or twenties with acute or convalescent COVID-19.

The rearrangement uses TRBV7-9 and TRBJ1-2, with TRBD1 identical over 11 bases. V lost 5 bases, J lost 5 bases, and 7 bases stayed unmatched. The length of the CDR3 is 15 residues. Looked up from germline, CDR1 is SEHNR and CDR2 is FQNEAQ (reference sequence). This chain's CDR3 is CASSVPGQGVYGYTF. CDR3 in DNA: TGTGCCAGCAGCGTTCCGGGACAGGGGGTTTATGGCTACACCTTC.

CDR3 protein: CASRTGTKPEAFF. CDR3 DNA: TGTGCCAGCAGAACTGGGACAAAGCCTGAAGCTTTCTTT. The chain uses TRBV6-6 and TRBJ1-1, with D possibly TRBD1 on 6 matching bases. Trimming cost V 6 bases and J 6 bases, with 14 bases left between them. The germline gives CDR1 MNHNY, CDR2 SVGAGI (reference sequence). The CDR3 has 13 amino acids.

The chain links TRBV27 to TRBJ1-4; D call uncertain. This CDR3 has 17 amino acids. The V and J ends lost 5 bases and 3 bases respectively, with 19 bases between them. Germline V gives CDR1 MNHEY, CDR2 SMNVEV (reference sequence). The CDR3 DNA follows: TGTGCCAGCAGTCCCTCGAGCCTCCAGAGGGCTAATGAAAAACTGTTTTTT. It encodes CASSPSSLQRANEKLFF.

The rearrangement uses TRBV14 and TRBJ1-2; D is possibly TRBD1 (5 bases). V dropped 1 base and J dropped 8 bases, with 11 bases sitting between them. Looked up from germline, CDR1 is SGHDN and CDR2 is FVKESK. The CDR3 has 13 amino acids. This CDR3 is CASSQVPGLGYTF. DNA for the CDR3: TGTGCCAGCAGCCAAGTTCCAGGGTTGGGCTACACCTTC.

The rearrangement links TRBV28 to TRBJ1-5, with D maybe TRBD1 (5 bases). Germline lookup yields CDR1 MDHEN and CDR2 SYDVKM. This CDR3 comprises 16 residues. Trimming pared 5 bases from V and 3 bases from J, leaving 17 bases between. The CDR3: CASSPFAGRDNQPQHF. DNA for the CDR3: TGTGCCAGCAGTCCTTTCGCAGGCAGGGACAATCAGCCCCAGCATTTT.

The chain links TRBV18 to TRBJ2-1; a possible D gene is TRBD2 (5 bases). This CDR3 contains 11 residues. The V gene lost 4 bases and the J gene lost 8 bases, with 6 bases spanning the gap. Germline values: CDR1 KGHSH, CDR2 LQKENI. CDR3 DNA sequence: TGTGCCAGCTCACAGGAGGATGAGCAGTTCTTC. As protein: CASSQEDEQFF.

This clone has at least ten counts. V gene TRBV28 combines with J gene TRBJ1-5; a possible D gene is TRBD1 (5 bases). Germline lookup yields CDR1 MDHEN and CDR2 SYDVKM. V was trimmed by 10 bases and J by 4 bases, leaving 20 bases between them. This CDR3 has 15 amino acids. In nucleotides, the CDR3 is TGTGCCACCTTTGAACGAGCAGGGAAAAATCAGCCCCAGCATTTT. This codes for CATFERAGKNQPQHF.

V is TRBV15 and J is TRBJ2-2, with 7 bases matching TRBD2. The CDR3 spans 14 residues. Germline V gene data show CDR1 as LNHNV and CDR2 as YYDKDF (reference sequence). V lost 5 bases to trimming and J lost 2 bases; unmatched junction nucleotides: 2. For the CDR3, the DNA is TGTGCCACCAGCCGGGACTATAACACCGGGGAGCTGTTTTTT. Its protein product is CATSRDYNTGELFF.

A single count supports this clone. The chain couples TRBV6-4 to TRBJ1-5; D not certain. The CDR3 contains 13 residues. Per germline, CDR1 MRHNA and CDR2 SNTAGT. V gave up 5 bases and J gave up 2 bases, with 7 bases separating them. CDR3 sequence: CASSKEGNQPQHF. In DNA form, the CDR3 reads TGTGCCAGCAGTAAAGAGGGCAATCAGCCCCAGCATTTT.

The chain combines TRBV6-6 with TRBJ1-3, with a tentative D call TRBD1 (5 bases). The CDR3 extends over 14 amino acids. The V gene lost 4 bases and the J gene lost 4 bases, with 11 bases spanning the gap. Germline CDR1 and CDR2: MNHNY and SVGAGI (reference sequence). The CDR3 DNA follows: TGTGCCAGCAGTTCCGGGACTCCCGGAAACACCATATATTTT. It encodes CASSSGTPGNTIYF.

The chain recombines TRBV6-4 with TRBJ2-3, with 7 bases lining up with TRBD1. Germline V lookup: CDR1 MRHNA, CDR2 SNTAGT. J gave up 3 bases and V 4 bases, and 13 bases lay outside the gene matches. The CDR3 covers 17 residues. CDR3 amino acids: CASSATLRGRGTDTQYF. The CDR3 coding sequence is TGTGCCAGCAGTGCCACCTTAAGGGGGCGAGGGACAGATACGCAGTATTTT.

The rearrangement uses TRBV6-5 and TRBJ2-5, with 10 nucleotides matching TRBD1. V was clipped by 0 bases and J by 4 bases; unmatched bases: 5. Looked up from germline, CDR1 is MNHEY and CDR2 is SVGAGI. The CDR3 has 16 amino acids. The CDR3 spells CASSYSSGQGGETQYF. The CDR3, as DNA: TGTGCCAGCAGTTACTCTTCCGGACAGGGGGGAGAGACCCAGTACTTC.

V gene TRBV7-9 combines with J gene TRBJ2-6, with a possible D match to TRBD1 (6 bases). V was shortened by 5 bases and J by 2 bases, with 13 bases between the two germline ends. The CDR3 sequence is 16 residues long. Germline V CDR1 and CDR2: SEHNR, FQNEAQ (reference sequence). For the CDR3, the DNA is TGTGCCAGCAGCCCAAGACAGGCCGCTGGGGCCAACGTCCTGACTTTC. Translating it yields CASSPRQAAGANVLTF.

The rearrangement joins TRBV18 to TRBJ1-1; TRBD1 matches at 7 bases. The CDR3 is 15 residues long. Losses at the gene ends were 8 bases for V and 4 bases for J; bases not matched to a gene: 13. Germline CDR1 and CDR2: KGHSH and LQKENI. CDR3 protein: CASRTGGAGGTEAFF. The DNA of the CDR3 is TGTGCCAGCAGAACTGGTGGAGCAGGGGGCACTGAAGCTTTCTTT.

The chain has TRBV2 and TRBJ1-1; tentative D call: TRBD1 (6 bases). Germline CDR1 SNHLY, CDR2 FYNNEI. V was pared by 2 bases and J by 6 bases, with 10 bases between. This CDR3 is built from 13 residues. CDR3 DNA: TGTGCCAGCAGTGAAAAACAGGGCGCTGAAGCTTTCTTT. Amino acid sequence: CASSEKQGAEAFF.

The chain uses TRBV19 and TRBJ1-5; no firm D call. CDR1 and CDR2 (germline): LNHDA, SQIVND (reference sequence). CDR3 length: 14 residues. Trimming stripped 6 bases from V and 4 bases from J, with 13 bases between. The CDR3, as DNA: TGTGCCAGTAGCACGAGTTTAGCAAATCAGCCCCAGCATTTT. This gives the protein CASSTSLANQPQHF.

CDR3 in DNA: TGTGCCAGCTCCCCAAACAGGGTGCGCACAGATACGCAGTATTTT. This codes for CASSPNRVRTDTQYF. The chain recombines TRBV18 with TRBJ2-3, with D possibly being TRBD1 (6 bases). The CDR3 spans 15 residues. The V end was cut by 6 bases, the J end by 1 base, with 14 bases between. Germline CDR1 is KGHSH and CDR2 is LQKENI. The complete variable domain, with remaining parts taken from reference TRBV18 and TRBJ2-3, reads NAGVMQNPRHLVRRRGQEARLRCSPMKGHSHVYWYRQLPEEGLKFMVYLQKENIIDESGMPKERFSAEFPKEGPSILRIQQVVRGDSAAYFCASSPNRVRTDTQYFGPGTRLTVL.

The V and J genes are TRBV5-1 and TRBJ2-3; 9 bases align to TRBD1. V lost 5 bases and J lost 3; bases outside the gene matches: 4. This CDR3 is 14 amino acids long. Germline lookup yields CDR1 SGHRS and CDR2 YFSETQ. For the CDR3, the DNA is TGCGCCAGCAGAACCGGGACAGGGACAGATACGCAGTATTTT. It translates to CASRTGTGTDTQYF.

The CDR3 DNA reads as TGTGCCAGCTCACATGGGACAGGCTCTGGAAACACCATATATTTT. Translating it yields CASSHGTGSGNTIYF. The J gene is TRBJ1-3, the V gene TRBV18, with 8 positions matching TRBD1. V shed 4 bases and J 0 bases; nucleotides not matched to a gene: 2. CDR1 is KGHSH, CDR2 LQKENI, per germline. This CDR3 comprises 15 residues.

The chain combines TRBV7-9 with TRBJ2-1; D gene ambiguous. CDR1 SEHNR and CDR2 FQNEAQ come from the germline V gene (reference sequence). V was cut by 5 bases and J by 4 bases, with 6 bases left in between. This CDR3 spans 12 amino acids. The chain's CDR3 is CASSVQYNEQFF. CDR3 nucleotide sequence: TGTGCCAGCAGCGTACAGTACAATGAGCAGTTCTTC.

The chain couples TRBV5-6 to TRBJ1-2, with D tentatively TRBD1 (6 bases). CDR1 is SGHDT, CDR2 YYEEEE, per germline. V dropped 3 bases and J dropped 3 bases, with 15 bases sitting between them. The CDR3 has 15 residues. CDR3 residues: CASSSSRQAYYGYTF. The CDR3 DNA reads as TGTGCCAGCAGCTCTAGCCGACAGGCCTACTATGGCTACACCTTC.

This chain connects TRBV2 to TRBJ2-7; 8 nucleotides line up with TRBD1. The V and J ends lost 6 bases and 6 bases, in that order; junction bases with no gene match: 7. Germline assignment: CDR1 SNHLY and CDR2 FYNNEI. The CDR3 runs 13 residues. The CDR3 coding sequence is TGTGCCAGCAGCTCCGGACAGGGCGGCGAGCAGTACTTC. Translated, it gives CASSSGQGGEQYF.

The genes are TRBV14 and TRBJ2-7, with 10 nucleotides matching TRBD1. The CDR3 consists of 16 residues. CDR1 is SGHDN and CDR2 is FVKESK in the germline V gene. Unmatched junction bases numbered 10, after V lost 4 bases and J lost 4 bases. In DNA, the CDR3 is TGTGCCAGCAGCCCCCTAACCGGGACAGGGGATTACGAGCAGTACTTC. Residues: CASSPLTGTGDYEQYF.

CDR3 sequence: CASSNYRVDQPQHF. The CDR3 coding sequence is TGTGCCAGTTCAAATTACAGGGTAGATCAGCCCCAGCATTTT. The chain recombines TRBV19 with TRBJ1-5; a weak D match, TRBD1 (6 bases). Trimming took off 8 bases at V and 5 bases at J, with 16 bases between the two ends. Germline CDR1 LNHDA, CDR2 SQIVND (reference sequence). The length of the CDR3 is 14 residues.